This T cell receptor (beta chain) was identified in a study of cytomegalovirus exposure and HLA in healthy donors (dated by TCRdb to about 2017). About the study as a whole: An earlier analysis of several hundred of the donors reported around 280 Gb of sequence data and around 120 million unique TCR beta sequences obtained from around 190 million T cells. In the later analysis, no new phenotypic data were used to find candidate immune exposures; instead, reliance was placed on TCR beta sequences and their occurrence across donors. Both class I and class II loci were covered by HLA typing, at four-digit resolution. Of the roughly 400 genotyped donors, approximately 81% were placed in the genetic ancestry cluster associated with self-reported Caucasian donors. All discovery cohort repertoires had been generated on a single sequencing platform. Donor age, sex, ethnicity and CMV serostatus were compiled alongside the repertoire data. An earlier analysis of around 640 of the donors used high-throughput TCR beta sequencing to judge whether each TCR beta V gene segment behaved as functional or pseudogenic. The study combined high-throughput TCR immunosequencing, statistical association of individual TCRs with disease status, and machine learning to predict cytomegalovirus infection status. Typing coverage differed by locus: A, B, C, DRB1 and DQB1 were typed in about 629-640 donors, DQA1 in about 550, DPA1 in some 600, and DPB1 in approximately 450. An early release that covered more than 550 HLA-typed donors contained approximately 320 gigabases of sequencing data and around 80 million unique TCR sequences. The aim of the study was to test whether cataloging public T cell receptors could identify signatures of past pathogen exposure. Four to six DR-DQ haplotypes were handled as single units for association and clustering because linkage in the cohort was strong. A later genetic analysis used genome-wide SNP genotypes for about 60% of the roughly 700 donors, treating that subset as a discovery cohort. Among around 400 genotyped donors of the cohort, an average of around 240,000 unique TCR beta nucleotide sequences was sequenced per donor, of which about 19% were non-productive. The study profiled the T cell repertoires of 550 to 700 subjects by immunosequencing and related them to cytomegalovirus serostatus. To study patterns of TCR occurrence, a later analysis re-analyzed previously published TCR beta repertoires from 700 or so donors and added high-resolution HLA genotyping. A separate validation cohort of over 95 different subjects was used in addition to the roughly 670-subject first cohort. The full study reports these points: Cytomegalovirus status was reported to be diagnosed by the classifier with high specificity and sensitivity in both the original and validation cohorts. A group of highly shared sequence variants was considered likely to be a technical artifact of the sequencing pipeline. Most TCR sequences were seen in very few donors, while some public TCRs were found in many individuals. It was suggested by the authors that the approach could potentially be generalized to other disease states and immunological phenotypes. A few of the identified cytomegalovirus-associated TCR beta chains were confirmed in vitro to be specific for cytomegalovirus antigens. The earlier analysis of 587 of the donors excluded roughly 16 rarely observed V segments, including chromosome 9 orphons, because counts were too low. Some IMGT-functional V segments, including TRBV6-2 and TRBV6-3, could not be distinguished by the 87-base-pair reads and were therefore excluded. An association between a missense DCLRE1C variant and V-gene and J-gene trimming of TCR beta chains was found in a later genetic analysis and replicated in an independent cohort. A later analysis reported that several top co-occurrence clusters appeared linked to parvovirus B19, influenza, CMV and Epstein-Barr virus. Linkage disequilibrium might explain the correlated functional status among segregating V segments, but an unknown experimental factor could not be excluded. According to a later analysis, most CMV-associated TCR beta chains appeared to be HLA-restricted, and the HLA associations seemed to be driven largely by CMV exposure. A later analysis found that TCR association rates varied across HLA loci, with DRB1 alleles showing the most associated TCRs and HLA-C alleles the fewest. The study listed approximately 150 TCR beta chains as associated with cytomegalovirus. For the cohort, immune exposure information was limited to CMV serostatus. A later analysis associated about 17,000 TCR beta sequences with specific HLA alleles at a false discovery rate of 0.05. Compared with equally common non-associated chains, HLA-associated TCR beta chains in a later analysis were more clonally expanded and had lower generation probabilities. This cohort had only TCR beta chains sequenced, and the lack of alpha or paired-chain data limited which features could be detected. A further reported finding was that TCR beta sequences accurately predicted the HLA-A and HLA-B alleles for most subjects in the first cohort. Broadly in line with IMGT annotations, most TCR beta V segments showed up in productive rearrangements about 87% or about 30% of the time in an earlier analysis of some 590 of the donors. Roughly uniform sequencing depth across donors was assumed in presence/absence analyses, although this assumption may not hold. When HLA alleles, especially DR and DQ, strongly co-occurred, TCR associations were difficult to assign to individual alleles. HLA typing was unavailable for some donors at each locus, so association tests used only the typed subset. In a later genetic analysis, fewer N-insertions in productive TCRs were reported among donors in an Asian-associated ancestry cluster than the approximately 630-donor mean.

Library generation was performed with the immunoSEQ multiplex PCR assay. For the multiplex PCR, a mixture combining 60 forward primers for TCR Vbeta segments and 13 reverse primers for TCR Jbeta segments was used. The CDR3 region of rearranged TCR beta genes was amplified from genomic DNA with a multiplex PCR assay. Amplified TCR beta libraries were sequenced as 87-base-pair reads on the Illumina HiSeq System. In the original analysis: In a later analysis, tens of millions of unique TCR beta chains were counted across the roughly 700 repertoires, and around 11 million of these chains were shared by at least two donors. A nearest-neighbor algorithm error-corrected the raw reads and collapsed the reads into unique sequences, merging closely related sequences to remove PCR and sequencing errors. V, D and J gene segments were assigned by aligning CDR3 sequences to IMGT reference sequences. Each retained sequence needed at least a six-nucleotide match to both a V gene segment and a J gene segment. A rearrangement counted as productive if the CDR3 had no stop codons and remained in frame with V and J, and every other rearrangement counted as non-productive. CDR3 was defined according to IMGT convention as the region running from the second conserved V-encoded cysteine to the conserved J-encoded phenylalanine. Sequences without an unambiguous match to a single V gene segment were excluded from the earlier analysis of several hundred of the donors. An earlier analysis of 587 of the donors classified V segments as functional when productive rearrangements were above 56.7% and as segregating when the standard deviation between donors was above 5%. A statistical classification framework was built to diagnose cytomegalovirus status from the catalog of TCR beta chain sequences. V and J gene assignment, in a later analysis, came from comparing TCR nucleotide sequences with IMGT/GENE-DB human TR gene sequences. A later analysis assigned CDR3 sequences and most-parsimonious VDJ recombination scenarios with the TCRdist pipeline. In a later analysis, each TCR beta chain was defined by its CDR3 amino acid sequence together with its V-gene family, and reads without a unique V-gene family were excluded. In a later analysis, several hundred highly shared, low-generation-probability nucleotide sequences were removed to address suspected cross-contamination and a sequencing artifact. In a later analysis, a clonal expansion index was calculated for each public chain from normalized within-repertoire ranks of inferred template counts. A later analysis computed generation probabilities with a VDJ recombination model fitted to out-of-frame rearrangements, and checked the results against IGoR. Hypergeometric tests were used in a later analysis to score TCR-TCR, TCR-HLA and TCR-CMV co-occurrence, with a repertoire-size bias correction applied to the TCR pairs. False discovery rates were estimated in a later analysis by permuting HLA or CMV assignments 20 times. In a later analysis, co-occurring TCRs were grouped using DBSCAN, and TCRdist sequence similarity was added for clustering within HLA-allele-positive subsets. For co-occurrence clustering, repertoires with fewer than 30,000 or more than 120,000 public chains were excluded, along with 4 to 6 repertoires with anomalous nucleotide sharing. This immuneACCESS table, as held by TCRdb, lists in-frame sequences with V and J called but not all clones. Of the missing ones, under half trace to an unresolved V gene in checked studies; the others have no known cause. That table gives V, J and clone size, and the DNA gave D and trimming. The sample table contains 150,000 or so clones; only one count was recorded for more than 75% of them. The top ten clonotypes cover approximately 8% of the sample.

CDR1 and CDR2 were assigned from the germline V gene as SNHLY and FYNNEI. The CDR3 runs 13 residues from the cysteine to the phenylalanine. Only the CDR3 portion is preserved as DNA: 39 bases, with reading frame beginning at the first base. A note on this clone: Its antigen is currently not known. No base qualities exist here, and no much larger clone lies one base off it.

The cohort consisted of 650 to 850 healthy bone marrow donors. At the time of sampling, every cohort member was nominally healthy, though immune exposures that went unrecorded were likely present. The donor tested CMV seropositive and was one of the 289 seropositive cohort members. Each donor provided a peripheral blood sample, and peripheral blood mononuclear cells were used for TCR beta sequencing. The Qiagen DNeasy Blood Extraction Kit was used to extract genomic DNA from the blood cell samples. The TCR was taken from a man aged 25-45 years in good health and CMV-seropositive. Sequenced sample: PBMCs. The rearrangement combines TRBV2 with TRBJ1-1, and TRBD1 aligns with 11 junction nucleotides. The DNA is TGTGCGGGACAGGGGGATTTAGGCACTGAAGCTTTCTTT. It translates to CAGQGDLGTEAFF.